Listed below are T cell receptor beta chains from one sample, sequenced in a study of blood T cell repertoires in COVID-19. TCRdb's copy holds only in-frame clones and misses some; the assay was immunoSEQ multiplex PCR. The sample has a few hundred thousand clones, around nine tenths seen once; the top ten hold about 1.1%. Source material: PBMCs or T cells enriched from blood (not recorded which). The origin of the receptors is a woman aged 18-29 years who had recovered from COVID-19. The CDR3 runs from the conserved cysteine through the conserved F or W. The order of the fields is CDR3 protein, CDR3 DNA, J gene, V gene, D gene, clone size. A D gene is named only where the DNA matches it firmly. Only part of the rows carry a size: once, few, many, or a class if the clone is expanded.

CDR3 protein: CASSQVGTPNTEAFF
CDR3 DNA: TGTGCCAGCAGCCAAGTCGGGACACCGAACACTGAAGCTTTCTTT
J gene: TRBJ1-1
V gene: TRBV3-1/TRBV3-2
D gene: NA
clone size: NA

CDR3 protein: CSAGQGAYNEQFF
CDR3 DNA: TGCAGCGCCGGACAGGGGGCCTACAATGAGCAGTTCTTC
J gene: TRBJ2-1
V gene: TRBV29-1
D gene: TRBD1
clone size: NA

CDR3 protein: CATRSYYNEQFF
CDR3 DNA: TGTGCCACCAGAAGCTATTACAATGAGCAGTTCTTC
J gene: TRBJ2-1
V gene: TRBV24-1
D gene: NA
clone size: NA

CDR3 protein: CASSLYRASEQYF
CDR3 DNA: TGTGCTAGCAGCTTATACAGGGCCTCCGAGCAGTACTTC
J gene: TRBJ2-7
V gene: TRBV7-7
D gene: NA
clone size: NA

CDR3 protein: CASEATYEQYF
CDR3 DNA: TGTGCCAGCGAGGCCACCTACGAGCAGTACTTC
J gene: TRBJ2-7
V gene: TRBV2
D gene: NA
clone size: NA

CDR3 protein: CASSWGPGQGNYEQYF
CDR3 DNA: TGTGCCAGCAGCTGGGGCCCGGGACAGGGTAACTACGAGCAGTACTTC
J gene: TRBJ2-7
V gene: TRBV5-4
D gene: TRBD1
clone size: few

CDR3 protein: CASSVRGGAEAFF
CDR3 DNA: TGTGCCAGCAGCGTAAGGGGGGGTGCTGAAGCTTTCTTT
J gene: TRBJ1-1
V gene: TRBV9
D gene: NA
clone size: NA

CDR3 protein: CASRPRGYGYTF
CDR3 DNA: TGTGCCAGCAGGCCAAGAGGCTATGGCTACACCTTC
J gene: TRBJ1-2
V gene: TRBV28
D gene: NA
clone size: NA

CDR3 protein: CASSPDRGGTEAFF
CDR3 DNA: TGTGCCAGCAGTCCGGACAGGGGAGGCACTGAAGCTTTCTTT
J gene: TRBJ1-1
V gene: TRBV5-6
D gene: TRBD1
clone size: NA

CDR3 protein: CASSISGNQPQHF
CDR3 DNA: TGTGCCAGTAGTATTTCAGGTAATCAGCCCCAGCATTTT
J gene: TRBJ1-5
V gene: TRBV19
D gene: NA
clone size: NA

CDR3 protein: CASSEPYGTGGGYEQYF
CDR3 DNA: TGTGCCAGCAGTGAACCTTACGGGACAGGGGGCGGATACGAGCAGTACTTC
J gene: TRBJ2-7
V gene: TRBV6-1
D gene: TRBD1
clone size: NA

CDR3 protein: CATSDPSGGTDTQYF
CDR3 DNA: TGTGCCACCAGTGACCCGAGCGGGGGCACAGATACGCAGTATTTT
J gene: TRBJ2-3
V gene: TRBV24-1
D gene: TRBD2
clone size: NA

CDR3 protein: CASSQRPGGHYEQYF
CDR3 DNA: TGTGCCAGCAGCCAACGTCCGGGGGGGCATTACGAGCAGTACTTC
J gene: TRBJ2-7
V gene: TRBV4-2
D gene: TRBD2
clone size: NA

CDR3 protein: CASSLQANYGYTF
CDR3 DNA: TGTGCCAGCAGTTTACAGGCTAACTATGGCTACACCTTC
J gene: TRBJ1-2
V gene: TRBV12-3/TRBV12-4
D gene: NA
clone size: NA

CDR3 protein: CASSQEGLNEQYF
CDR3 DNA: TGCGCCAGCAGCCAAGAGGGACTGAACGAGCAGTACTTC
J gene: TRBJ2-7
V gene: TRBV4-1
D gene: NA
clone size: once

CDR3 protein: CSARGQYEQFF
CDR3 DNA: TGCAGTGCTAGAGGGCAATATGAGCAGTTCTTC
J gene: TRBJ2-1
V gene: TRBV20-1
D gene: NA
clone size: NA

CDR3 protein: CASSPTGRGVNEQFF
CDR3 DNA: TGTGCCAGCAGCCCCACGGGCAGGGGCGTAAATGAGCAGTTCTTC
J gene: TRBJ2-1
V gene: TRBV5-4
D gene: NA
clone size: NA

CDR3 protein: CAISRESGNTIYF
CDR3 DNA: TGTGCCATCAGTCGAGAATCTGGAAACACCATATATTTT
J gene: TRBJ1-3
V gene: TRBV10-3
D gene: NA
clone size: NA

CDR3 protein: CASSYLSGDYGYTF
CDR3 DNA: TGTGCCAGCAGTTACTTGTCAGGGGATTATGGCTACACCTTC
J gene: TRBJ1-2
V gene: TRBV6-5
D gene: NA
clone size: NA

CDR3 protein: CASSTIQGAAAFF
CDR3 DNA: TGTGCCAGTAGTACCATACAGGGGGCGGCGGCTTTCTTT
J gene: TRBJ1-1
V gene: TRBV19
D gene: TRBD1
clone size: NA

CDR3 protein: CASSLVSDGPYEQYF
CDR3 DNA: TGTGCCAGCAGCTTAGTCAGCGACGGCCCCTACGAGCAGTACTTC
J gene: TRBJ2-7
V gene: TRBV7-9
D gene: NA
clone size: NA

CDR3 protein: CASSRQGAVAYEQYF
CDR3 DNA: TGTGCCAGCAGTCGACAGGGGGCGGTTGCCTACGAGCAGTACTTC
J gene: TRBJ2-7
V gene: TRBV7-9
D gene: TRBD1
clone size: NA

CDR3 protein: CASSLLLVAGDNEQFF
CDR3 DNA: TGTGCCAGCAGCTTGTTGCTGGTCGCGGGGGACAATGAGCAGTTCTTC
J gene: TRBJ2-1
V gene: TRBV11-2
D gene: TRBD2
clone size: once

CDR3 protein: CASSPGVGRDIEAFF
CDR3 DNA: TGTGCCAGCAGCCCAGGCGTGGGTCGGGACATTGAAGCTTTCTTT
J gene: TRBJ1-1
V gene: TRBV7-9
D gene: NA
clone size: NA

CDR3 protein: CASSQVGGSEAFF
CDR3 DNA: TGTGCCAGCAGCCAAGTAGGGGGCTCTGAAGCTTTCTTT
J gene: TRBJ1-1
V gene: TRBV3-1/TRBV3-2
D gene: TRBD1
clone size: NA

CDR3 protein: CASSLHVGLSNQPQHF
CDR3 DNA: TGTGCCAGCAGCTTACATGTGGGACTGAGCAATCAGCCCCAGCATTTT
J gene: TRBJ1-5
V gene: TRBV7-9
D gene: NA
clone size: once

CDR3 protein: CASSKARTGSGNTIYF
CDR3 DNA: TGTGCCAGCAGCAAAGCGCGCACAGGCTCTGGAAACACCATATATTTT
J gene: TRBJ1-3
V gene: TRBV21-1
D gene: NA
clone size: NA

CDR3 protein: CASSPFQQVPPSYNEQFF
CDR3 DNA: TGTGCCAGCAGTCCCTTCCAACAGGTTCCCCCCTCCTACAATGAGCAGTTCTTC
J gene: TRBJ2-1
V gene: TRBV28
D gene: NA
clone size: NA